The T cell receptor beta chain under discussion was sequenced for a study of cytomegalovirus exposure and HLA in healthy donors. Study results and limitations: As confirmed in vitro, a few CMV-associated chains were specific for CMV antigens.

A note on this clone: Its antigen is not identified.

Here immunoSEQ multiplex PCR was the method, and the copy in TCRdb shows in-frame clones only, minus some. Among 100,000 to 150,000 clones listed, roughly nine tenths were seen once. With V trimmed by 0 bases and J by 3 bases, 13 bases remained unmatched. Germline V gene sequence: CDR1 SGDLS, CDR2 YYNGEE. CDR3 size: 18 residues. The sequenced sample consisted of PBMCs. The clonotype originates from a woman aged 18-35 years in good health and CMV-seronegative. This chain joins TRBV9 and TRBJ2-3; the match to TRBD2 covers 7 bases. The CDR3 is CASSVGIGGSAATDTQYF. The DNA of the CDR3 is TGTGCCAGCAGCGTAGGAATTGGCGGGAGCGCTGCAACAGATACGCAGTATTTT. Variable domain in full (rest from reference TRBV9 and TRBJ2-3): DSGVTQTPKHLITATGQRVTLRCSPRSGDLSVYWYQQSLDQGLQFLIQYYNGEERAKGNILERFSAQQFPDLHSELNLSSLELGDSALYFCASSVGIGGSAATDTQYFGPGTRLTVL.